This passage covers 15 T cell receptor beta chains from one sample sequenced in a study of T cell changes during pregnancy in multiple sclerosis. Sequenced by immunoSEQ multiplex PCR; TCRdb stores in-frame clones only, minus some. The sample includes 50,000 to 60,000 clones, more than 80% of them seen just once. This specimen was CD4+ T cells from peripheral blood mononuclear cells, taken in the first trimester of pregnancy. Source of these receptors: a female donor with multiple sclerosis, enrolled in a pregnancy study.

The rearrangement uses TRBV5-6 and TRBJ2-5, with TRBD2 matching 9 bases. The CDR3 loop spans 15 amino acids. Per the germline V gene, CDR1 is SGHDT and CDR2 is YYEEEE. V was clipped by 0 bases and J by 1 base; unmatched bases: 1. The CDR3 loop reads CASSLGGRAQETQYF. In nucleotides, the CDR3 is TGTGCCAGCAGCTTGGGCGGGAGGGCCCAAGAGACCCAGTACTTC.

V and J are TRBV6-1 and TRBJ1-2; 9 bases are a match to TRBD1. The germline CDR1 and CDR2 sequences are MNHNS and SASEGT. The CDR3 covers 14 residues. The V and J ends lost 2 bases and 4 bases, in that order; junction bases with no gene match: 2. CDR3 sequence: CASSEKTGGYGYTF. As DNA, the CDR3 is TGTGCCAGCAGTGAAAAGACAGGGGGCTATGGCTACACCTTC.

This clone was found once. V usage is TRBV7-8 and J usage is TRBJ2-3, with 9 bases lining up with TRBD2. Germline-derived CDR1 and CDR2 are SGHVS and FQNEAQ. The J segment lost 4 bases and the V segment lost 3 bases, leaving 8 bases of the junction unmatched. The length of the CDR3 is 16 residues. The CDR3 reads CASSFSAGGLADTQYF. The CDR3 DNA reads as TGTGCCAGCAGCTTCTCGGCGGGAGGGCTCGCAGATACGCAGTATTTT.

V and J are TRBV2 and TRBJ1-3, with 7 bases fitting TRBD1. The length of the CDR3 is 16 residues. J was trimmed by 0 bases and V by 7 bases; bases with no gene match: 9. Germline V CDR1 and CDR2: SNHLY, FYNNEI. The CDR3 DNA follows: TGTGCCAGCACAGAGGAACAGGGGTACTCTGGAAACACCATATATTTT. This translates into CASTEEQGYSGNTIYF.

The chain uses TRBV9 and TRBJ2-5; D ambiguous. V lost 0 bases and J lost 2, with 5 bases in between. The CDR3 is 13 amino acids. Germline CDR1 is SGDLS and CDR2 is YYNGEE. The CDR3 DNA reads TGTGCCAGCAGCGTAGCCAGTCAAGAGACCCAGTACTTC. Protein: CASSVASQETQYF.

This CDR3 is CASSSGLAVYNEQFF. The CDR3 DNA is TGCGCCAGCAGCTCGGGACTAGCGGTCTACAATGAGCAGTTCTTC. This chain uses TRBV5-1 with TRBJ2-1; 11 nucleotides agree with TRBD2. CDR1 and CDR2 from the germline V gene are SGHRS and YFSETQ. The CDR3 sequence is 15 residues long. V lost 3 bases to trimming and J lost 3 bases; unmatched junction nucleotides: 2.

The chain joins TRBV27 to TRBJ1-5; no definite D call. CDR1 MNHEY and CDR2 SMNVEV come from the germline V gene (reference sequence). Trimming pared 8 bases from V and 2 bases from J, leaving 10 bases between. The CDR3 spans 13 residues. This CDR3 reads CASWALGNQPQHF. The CDR3 bases are TGTGCCAGCTGGGCTTTGGGCAATCAGCCCCAGCATTTT.

The CDR3, as DNA: TGTGCCAGCAGTCTAGTGGATCCCGGGGCCAACGTCCTGACTTTC. It specifies CASSLVDPGANVLTF. This rearrangement joins TRBV27 to TRBJ2-6, with D uncertain. The CDR3 contains 15 residues. Per germline, CDR1 MNHEY and CDR2 SMNVEV (reference sequence). V was trimmed by 5 bases and J by 4 bases, leaving 12 bases between them.

The chain has TRBV9 and TRBJ2-7; 10 bases are a match to TRBD1. The J segment lost 1 base and the V segment lost 0 bases, leaving 7 bases of the junction unmatched. This CDR3 comprises 17 residues. Germline-derived CDR1 and CDR2 are SGDLS and YYNGEE. CDR3 protein: CASSVGPRTGGSYEQYF. Written as DNA, the CDR3 is TGTGCCAGCAGCGTAGGCCCCCGGACAGGGGGTTCCTACGAGCAGTACTTC.

The chain has TRBV11-2 and TRBJ2-2; 9 bases are a match to TRBD2. The CDR3 consists of 19 residues. J gave up 0 bases and V 1 base, and 9 bases lay outside the gene matches. Germline V gives CDR1 SGHAT, CDR2 FQNNGV. Here the CDR3 DNA reads TGTGCCAGCAGCTTAGTGCAGGCTAGCGGGAAGTCGAACACCGGGGAGCTGTTTTTT. It translates to CASSLVQASGKSNTGELFF.

This chain connects TRBV11-2 to TRBJ1-1, with D unclear. Germline-derived CDR1 and CDR2 are SGHAT and FQNNGV. The length of the CDR3 is 13 residues. Trimming removed 1 base at V and 1 base at J, with 4 bases between. The CDR3 region is CASSLASNTEAFF. CDR3 coding DNA: TGTGCCAGCAGCTTAGCCTCGAACACTGAAGCTTTCTTT.

This chain uses TRBV10-1 with TRBJ2-3; 9 bases are shared with TRBD2. The V and J ends lost 6 bases and 3 bases, in that order; junction bases with no gene match: 7. CDR1 and CDR2 from the germline V gene are WNHNN and SYGVQD (reference sequence). This CDR3 has 15 residues. The DNA of the CDR3 is TGCGCCAGCAGGAATCTAGCGGGAATGACAGATACGCAGTATTTT. Protein sequence: CASRNLAGMTDTQYF.

V is TRBV21-1 and J is TRBJ1-4. TRBV21-1 counts as a pseudogene. The CDR3 has 15 amino acids. The DNA of the CDR3 is TGTGCCAGCAGCAAACGTGGTACTATTAATGAAAAACTGTTTTTT. This codes for CASSKRGTINEKLFF.

The chain carries TRBV5-4 and TRBJ2-3; 7 positions match TRBD2. CDR1 is SGHNT, CDR2 YYREEE, per germline (reference sequence). This CDR3 spans 15 amino acids. After removal of 1 base from V and 0 bases from J, the junction contained 2 bases not matched to a gene. The CDR3 nucleotides read TGTGCCAGCAGCTTGCATAGCGGGAGCACAGATACGCAGTATTTT. It codes for CASSLHSGSTDTQYF.

This clone was seen only once. The CDR3: CASSVMADSYEQYF. The CDR3 region has the DNA TGTGCCAGCAGCGTGATGGCTGATTCCTACGAGCAGTACTTC. The rearrangement links TRBV7-3 to TRBJ2-7; no reliable D call. V gave up 5 bases and J gave up 1 base, with 12 bases separating them. Germline-derived CDR1 and CDR2 are SGHTA and FQGTGA. This CDR3 is built from 14 residues.